Presented here are 18 T cell receptor beta chains from one specimen sequenced in a study of CXCR3-negative and CXCR3-positive naive CD8 T cells. General study findings and limits: Naive CXCR3-positive cells had TRB CDR3s more hydrophobic than those of CXCR3-negative naive cells.

UMI-labeled 5' RACE TRB cDNA libraries were prepared from the cells. Reanalyzing the 5' RACE reads, TCRdb keeps one entry per CDR3 protein, without DNA. The record lists about 150,000 distinct CDR3 sequences, of which the ten most abundant hold nearly 0.5%. These receptors are not linked to any known antigen. Material: naive CXCR3+ CD8+ T cells from blood. Noted subset: CD45RO-CCR7+CD27+CD95- naive CD8+ T cells expressing CXCR3 (TNR3+). The receptors here all came from a human donor in good health. Some clones in this sample may be carry-over from other donors' samples.

This sequence joins TRBV5-4 and TRBJ1-6. Germline lookup yields CDR1 SGHNT and CDR2 YYREEE (reference sequence). The CDR3 sequence is 15 residues long. The chain's CDR3 is CASSLTPSGNSPLHF.

Here the CDR3 reads CASGDGRKEGDTDTQYF. This chain joins TRBV7-9 and TRBJ2-3; the TRBD2 assignment by TCRdb is unverifiable without DNA. There are 17 residues in the CDR3. Germline assignment: CDR1 SEHNR and CDR2 FQNEAQ (reference sequence).

The rearrangement uses TRBV12-3 or TRBV12-4 and TRBJ2-1. CDR3 length: 11 amino acids. CDR3 region: CASTSNNEQFF.

The chain carries TRBV29-1 and TRBJ2-1; as DNA is missing, the TRBD1 call by TCRdb cannot be tested. Germline CDR1 and CDR2: SQVTM and ANQGSEA. CDR3 length equals 16 residues. The CDR3 loop is CSVEDHEETGGNEQFF.

The J gene is TRBJ1-5, the V gene TRBV3-1. Germline V gives CDR1 LGHDT, CDR2 YNNKEL (reference sequence). The CDR3 length is 15 residues. CDR3 region: CASSRSFTSNQPQHF. The complete variable domain, with remaining parts taken from reference TRBV3-1 and TRBJ1-5, reads DTAVSQTPKYLVTQMGNDKSIKCEQNLGHDTMYWYKQDSKKFLKIMFSYNNKELIINETVPNRFSPKSPDKAHLNLHINSLELGDSAVYFCASSRSFTSNQPQHFGDGTRLSIL.

The chain uses TRBV28 and TRBJ1-5; absent DNA, TCRdb's TRBD1 call cannot be checked. Per germline, CDR1 MDHEN and CDR2 SYDVKM. The CDR3 has 13 amino acids. CDR3 sequence reads: CASSRTGVGPQHF. Complete variable domain (other parts from reference TRBV28 and TRBJ1-5): DVKVTQSSRYLVKRTGEKVFLECVQDMDHENMFWYRQDPGLGLRLIYFSYDVKMKEKGDIPEGYSVSREKKERFSLILESASTNQTSMYLCASSRTGVGPQHFGDGTRLSIL.

The chain carries TRBV4-3 and TRBJ2-3; TCRdb reports TRBD1, a call that lacks DNA to check it against. Germline V gene lookup returns CDR1 LGHNA and CDR2 YSLEER. This CDR3 region has 17 residues. CDR3 in amino acids: CASSQEDSGGWADTQYF.

The V gene is TRBV4-3, the J gene TRBJ1-2. This CDR3 contains 15 residues. Germline CDR1 and CDR2: LGHNA and YSLEER. CDR3 in amino acids: CASSQDRGEAYGYTF.

J is TRBJ1-5 and V is TRBV4-1; TCRdb names TRBD1, which stays unverified in the absence of DNA. Germline V gene data show CDR1 as MGHRA and CDR2 as YSYEKL. This CDR3 contains 14 residues. CDR3 sequence reads: CASSQGTGSQPQHF.

V gene TRBV7-2 combines with J gene TRBJ2-7; the TCRdb D gene call, TRBD2, has no DNA to confirm it. Germline V gene sequence: CDR1 SGHTA, CDR2 FQGNSA. The CDR3 contains 16 residues. CDR3: CASSLEASGGVYEQYF.

The chain employs TRBV6-1 and TRBJ2-4; TCRdb picks TRBD1, but there is no DNA to check that call. CDR3 length: 13 residues. The germline V gene encodes CDR1 MNHNS and CDR2 SASEGT. CDR3 residues: CASWAVAKNIQYF.

J is TRBJ2-1 and V is TRBV2. Germline loops: CDR1 SNHLY, CDR2 FYNNEI. The CDR3 extends over 15 amino acids. This CDR3 reads CASSASTRAYNEQFF.

The V and J genes are TRBV5-1 and TRBJ2-7. This CDR3 is built from 13 residues. The V gene's germline CDR1 is SGHRS and CDR2 YFSETQ. CDR3 amino acids: CASSLEGTYEQYF.

The V call is TRBV4-1, the J call TRBJ2-3; TCRdb indicates TRBD2, and absent DNA this call remains unverified. The CDR3 length is 16 residues. Germline V gene lookup returns CDR1 MGHRA and CDR2 YSYEKL. CDR3 sequence reads: CASSPTGLSSTDTQYF.

The rearrangement uses TRBV7-9 and TRBJ2-1; TCRdb designates TRBD1, a call that cannot be tested without DNA. Germline CDR1 and CDR2: SEHNR and FQNEAQ (reference sequence). The CDR3 loop spans 14 amino acids. CDR3 region: CASSLEGDYNEQFF.

The chain employs TRBV6-6 and TRBJ2-7. The CDR3 is 16 amino acids. The germline V gene encodes CDR1 MNHNY and CDR2 SVGAGI (reference sequence). This CDR3 reads CASSYSGLTSSYEQYF.

This sequence joins TRBV12-3 or TRBV12-4 and TRBJ2-5; TCRdb's assignment of TRBD1 cannot be checked, as there is no DNA. This CDR3 is 12 amino acids long. The CDR3 sequence: CASRTGAGTQYF.

This CDR3 reads CASSGTAVSYEQYF. This chain links TRBV19 with TRBJ2-7. The CDR3 is made up of 14 amino acids. Germline assignment: CDR1 LNHDA and CDR2 SQIVND (reference sequence). Full variable domain (rest looked up from reference TRBV19 and TRBJ2-7): DGGITQSPKYLFRKEGQNVTLSCEQNLNHDAMYWYRQDPGQGLRLIYYSQIVNDFQKGDIAEGYSVSREKKESFPLTVTSAQKNPTAFYLCASSGTAVSYEQYFGPGTRLTVT.